These 14 T cell receptor beta chains were all obtained from the same sample, sequenced in a study of blood T cells in healthy people across ages. Alongside a J-beta primer mix, a sample-barcoded 5' primer served in a second PCR lasting about 7 to 12 cycles. TCRdb itself ran the 5' RACE reads through MiXCR, one entry per CDR3 protein. Among over a million distinct CDR3 sequences listed, roughly 40% were seen once. The source material was blood. All receptors derive from a woman aged 18-29 years in good health.

This chain joins TRBV20-1 and TRBJ2-3; 12 positions agree with TRBD2. The V and J ends lost 2 bases and 0 bases, in that order; junction bases with no gene match: 3. The CDR3 is made up of 16 amino acids. The germline V gene has CDR1 DFQATT and CDR2 SNEGSKA (reference sequence). The CDR3 sequence: CSARRLAGGSTDTQYF. In DNA form, the CDR3 reads TGCAGTGCTAGACGCCTAGCGGGAGGGAGCACAGATACGCAGTATTTT.

This chain connects TRBV29-1 to TRBJ2-3; either TRBD1 or TRBD2 may supply D (6 bases each). The V gene's germline CDR1 is SQVTM and CDR2 ANQGSEA. V was pared by 7 bases and J by 3 bases, with 14 bases between. This CDR3 region has 13 residues. The CDR3 sequence: CSGRRGWTDTQYF. The CDR3 nucleotides are TGCAGCGGCAGGAGGGGGTGGACAGATACGCAGTATTTT.

This clonotype was picked up a small number of times. The V gene is TRBV20-1, the J gene TRBJ2-3; D is perhaps TRBD2 (6 bases). Per the germline V gene, CDR1 is DFQATT and CDR2 is SNEGSKA (reference sequence). This CDR3 spans 17 amino acids. V lost 0 bases and J lost 2, with 18 bases in between. CDR3 sequence reads: CSARDPGTAPHTDTQYF. The CDR3 nucleotides are TGCAGTGCTAGAGATCCCGGGACTGCACCACACACAGATACGCAGTATTTT.

The chain joins TRBV5-6 to TRBJ2-5; 8 nucleotides agree with TRBD2. Germline V gene lookup returns CDR1 SGHDT and CDR2 YYEEEE. The CDR3 is 15 amino acids. With V trimmed by 0 bases and J by 11 bases, 12 bases remained unmatched. The CDR3 reads CASSLAGRVRNEQYF. As DNA, the CDR3 is TGTGCCAGCAGCTTGGCCGGGAGGGTGAGGAATGAGCAGTACTTC.

Here the CDR3 reads CASSLAREIYEQYF. The CDR3 DNA follows: TGCGCCAGCAGCTTGGCCAGGGAGATCTACGAGCAGTACTTC. The chain couples TRBV5-1 to TRBJ2-4, with D possibly being TRBD1 or TRBD2 (5 bases each). The J call is doubtful: the DNA matches TRBJ2-7 better. Germline CDR1 and CDR2: SGHRS and YFSETQ. This CDR3 is 14 amino acids long.

This chain connects TRBV5-1 to TRBJ2-1; no reliable D call. The V gene lost 4 bases and the J gene lost 5 bases, with 10 bases spanning the gap. The CDR3 spans 13 residues. CDR1 is SGHRS and CDR2 is YFSETQ in the germline V gene. The CDR3 spells CASSPDNDNEQFF. For the CDR3, the DNA is TGCGCCAGCAGCCCTGACAACGACAATGAGCAGTTCTTC.

The chain's CDR3 is CAISELGLAGLGETQYF. CDR3 nucleotide sequence: TGTGCCATCAGTGAGTTGGGACTAGCGGGACTTGGAGAGACCCAGTACTTC. The chain carries TRBV10-3 and TRBJ2-5; TRBD2 agrees at 13 bases. J lost 4 bases, V lost 1 base, and 6 bases had no gene match. The CDR3 has 17 residues. Germline CDR1 is ENHRY and CDR2 is SYGVKD.

The V call is TRBV20-1, the J call TRBJ2-7; D might be TRBD2 (5 bases). Germline lookup yields CDR1 DFQATT and CDR2 SNEGSKA (reference sequence). There are 13 residues in the CDR3. V was shortened by 6 bases and J by 0 bases, with 12 bases between the two germline ends. CDR3 in amino acids: CSALRGFSYEQYF. Here the CDR3 DNA reads TGCAGTGCCCTCCGGGGTTTCTCCTACGAGCAGTACTTC.

CDR3 protein: CASSSPRRRAYNEQFF. The CDR3, as DNA: TGTGCCAGCAGCTCACCCCGGAGGCGGGCCTACAATGAGCAGTTCTTC. The rearrangement joins TRBV7-9 to TRBJ2-1, with D possibly matching TRBD2 (5 bases). V was trimmed by 4 bases and J by 2 bases, leaving 15 bases between them. Germline loops: CDR1 SEHNR, CDR2 FQNEAQ (reference sequence). The CDR3 loop spans 16 amino acids.

The chain joins TRBV30 to TRBJ2-3, with no clear D. V lost 3 bases and J lost 4, with 2 bases in between. The CDR3 loop spans 10 amino acids. Looked up from germline, CDR1 is GTSNPN and CDR2 is SVGIG (reference sequence). Here the CDR3 DNA reads TGTGCCTGGAGGGCAGATACGCAGTATTTT. As protein: CAWRADTQYF.

V gene TRBV10-3 combines with J gene TRBJ2-7; TRBD1 aligns across 7 bases. The germline gives CDR1 ENHRY, CDR2 SYGVKD. The CDR3 covers 15 residues. Trimming removed 3 bases from V and 6 bases from J; junction bases left unmatched: 11. The CDR3 DNA reads as TGTGCCATCAGTGACCTAGGGGACAGTCTGATCGAGCAGTACTTC. Its protein is CAISDLGDSLIEQYF.

This clonotype was recorded a few times. This sequence joins TRBV20-1 and TRBJ2-1; D is ambiguous. Deletions cut 0 bases from V and 0 bases from J, with 12 bases between. In germline, CDR1 is DFQATT, CDR2 SNEGSKA (reference sequence). This CDR3 has 16 residues. The CDR3 spells CSARDYAAPSYNEQFF. As DNA, the CDR3 is TGCAGTGCTAGAGATTACGCGGCACCCTCCTACAATGAGCAGTTCTTC.

J is TRBJ1-2 and V is TRBV18; 7 bases match TRBD1. CDR3 length: 16 residues. In germline, CDR1 is KGHSH, CDR2 LQKENI. The V segment lost 2 bases and the J segment 0 bases; nucleotides outside the gene matches: 6. CDR3 in amino acids: CASSPGSGTANYGYTF. The CDR3 bases are TGTGCCAGCTCACCAGGTTCAGGGACAGCTAACTATGGCTACACCTTC.

This chain links TRBV6-2 or TRBV6-3 with TRBJ2-7; D remains ambiguous. The V end lost 2 bases, the J end lost 3 bases, and 8 bases lay between the germline ends. The V gene's germline CDR1 is MNHEY and CDR2 SVGEGT. This CDR3 is 13 amino acids long. The CDR3, as DNA: TGTGCCAGCAGTTACCGGAAACTCTACGAGCAGTACTTC. It is translated as CASSYRKLYEQYF.